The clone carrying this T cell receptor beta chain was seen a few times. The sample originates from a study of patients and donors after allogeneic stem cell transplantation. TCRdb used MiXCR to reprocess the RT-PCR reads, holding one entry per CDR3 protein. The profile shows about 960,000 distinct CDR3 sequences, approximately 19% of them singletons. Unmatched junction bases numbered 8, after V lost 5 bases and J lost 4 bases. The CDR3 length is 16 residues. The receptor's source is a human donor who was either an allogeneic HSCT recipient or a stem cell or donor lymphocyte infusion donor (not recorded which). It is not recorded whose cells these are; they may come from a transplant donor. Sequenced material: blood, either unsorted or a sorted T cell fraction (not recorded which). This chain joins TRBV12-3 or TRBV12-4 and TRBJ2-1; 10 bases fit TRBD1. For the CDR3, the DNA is TGTGCCAGCAGTCTCTACCGGGACAGGGGTTACAATGAGCAGTTCTTC. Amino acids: CASSLYRDRGYNEQFF.